The 2 T cell receptor beta chains in this list originate from one sample, sequenced in a study of CD8+CD57+ T cells in acquired aplastic anemia. CD8+CD57+ cell expansion, shown by flow cytometry, had occurred in the patients selected for sequencing. CDR3 and TCR beta VDJ profiling relied on a genomic DNA template. TCRdb reprocessed the reads with MiXCR, giving one entry per CDR3 protein. The sample includes about 160,000 distinct CDR3 sequences, 40% to 50% of them seen just once. Sequencing was carried out using sorted CD4+, CD8+, or CD8+CD57+ T cells (not recorded which) from PBMCs. These receptors originate from a human donor with aplastic anemia.

This rearrangement joins TRBV2 to TRBJ2-5; unclear D gene. Germline CDR1 reads SNHLY; CDR2 reads FYNNEI. V lost 2 bases and J lost 5, with 12 bases in between. The CDR3 totals 14 residues. The CDR3 DNA is TGTGCCAGCAGTGAACGTATGCGATTCGAGACCCAGTACTTC. It codes for CASSERMRFETQYF.

The rearrangement links TRBV15 to TRBJ1-2; TRBD1 agrees at 7 bases. V gave up 0 bases and J gave up 7 bases; unmatched junction bases: 5. Germline-derived CDR1 and CDR2 are LNHNV and YYDKDF (reference sequence). CDR3 length: 14 residues. The CDR3 is CATSREGTAGGYTF. CDR3 nucleotides: TGTGCCACCAGCAGAGAAGGGACAGCCGGTGGCTACACCTTC.